Listed here is a single T cell receptor (beta chain). The table came from immunoSEQ multiplex PCR; TCRdb's copy has only in-frame clones and leaves some out. This sample has about 140,000 clones, with about 92% found just once. The data were obtained in a study of T cell responses to AZD1222 COVID-19 vaccine. The sequencing used peripheral blood, collected on day 0 of MenACWY control vaccination. This receptor was obtained from an adult in good health.

Here the CDR3 reads CASKHRFSYEQYF. The CDR3 bases are TGTGCCAGCAAGCACAGATTCTCCTACGAGCAGTACTTC. The gene calls are TRBV6-5 and TRBJ2-7; D call uncertain. CDR1 MNHEY and CDR2 SVGAGI come from the germline V gene. The CDR3 loop spans 13 amino acids. V was trimmed by 7 bases and J by 0 bases, leaving 10 bases between them.